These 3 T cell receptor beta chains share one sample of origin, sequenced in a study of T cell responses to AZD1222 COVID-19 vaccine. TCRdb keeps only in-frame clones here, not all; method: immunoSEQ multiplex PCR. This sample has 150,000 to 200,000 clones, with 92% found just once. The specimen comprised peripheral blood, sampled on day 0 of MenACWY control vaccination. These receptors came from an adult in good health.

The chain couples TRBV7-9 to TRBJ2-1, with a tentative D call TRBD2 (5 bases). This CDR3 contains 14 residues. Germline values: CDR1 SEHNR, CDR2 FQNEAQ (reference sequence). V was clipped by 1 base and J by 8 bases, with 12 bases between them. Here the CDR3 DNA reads TGTGCCAGCAGCTTAGTAACGGGGTTGGATGAGCAGTTCTTC. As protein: CASSLVTGLDEQFF.

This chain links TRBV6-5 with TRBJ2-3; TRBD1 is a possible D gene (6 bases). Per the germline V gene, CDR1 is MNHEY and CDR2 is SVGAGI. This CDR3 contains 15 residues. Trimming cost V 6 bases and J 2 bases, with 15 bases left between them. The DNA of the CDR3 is TGTGCCAGCAGCAACTATCAGGGGCTCACAGATACGCAGTATTTT. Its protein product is CASSNYQGLTDTQYF.

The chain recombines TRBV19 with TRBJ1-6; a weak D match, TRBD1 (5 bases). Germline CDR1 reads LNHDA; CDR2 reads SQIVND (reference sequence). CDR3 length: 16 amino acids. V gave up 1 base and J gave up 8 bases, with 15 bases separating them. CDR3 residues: CASSIAGTPRDSPLHF. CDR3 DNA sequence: TGTGCCAGTAGTATAGCGGGGACCCCGCGGGATTCACCCCTCCACTTT.